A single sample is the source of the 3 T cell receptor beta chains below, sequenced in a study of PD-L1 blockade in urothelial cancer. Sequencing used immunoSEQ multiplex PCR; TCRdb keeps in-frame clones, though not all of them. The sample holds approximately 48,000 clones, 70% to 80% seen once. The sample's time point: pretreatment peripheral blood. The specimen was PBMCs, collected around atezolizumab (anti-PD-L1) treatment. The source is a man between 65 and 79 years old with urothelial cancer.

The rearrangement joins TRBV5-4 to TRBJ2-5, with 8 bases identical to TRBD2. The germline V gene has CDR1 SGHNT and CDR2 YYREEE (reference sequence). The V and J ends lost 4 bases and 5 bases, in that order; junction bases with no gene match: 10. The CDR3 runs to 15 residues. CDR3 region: CASSHAGTSVETQYF. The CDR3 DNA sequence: TGTGCCAGCAGCCACGCCGGGACTAGTGTCGAGACCCAGTACTTC. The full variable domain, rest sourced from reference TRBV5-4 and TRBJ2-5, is ETGVTQSPTHLIKTRGQQVTLRCSSQSGHNTVSWYQQALGQGPQFIFQYYREEENGRGNFPPRFSGLQFPNYSSELNVNALELDDSALYLCASSHAGTSVETQYFGPGTRLLVL.

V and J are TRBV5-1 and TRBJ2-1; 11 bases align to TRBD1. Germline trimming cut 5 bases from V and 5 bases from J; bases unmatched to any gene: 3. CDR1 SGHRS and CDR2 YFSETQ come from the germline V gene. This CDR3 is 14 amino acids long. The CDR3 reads CASSWTGGNNEQFF. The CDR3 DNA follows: TGCGCCAGCAGTTGGACAGGGGGCAACAATGAGCAGTTCTTC.

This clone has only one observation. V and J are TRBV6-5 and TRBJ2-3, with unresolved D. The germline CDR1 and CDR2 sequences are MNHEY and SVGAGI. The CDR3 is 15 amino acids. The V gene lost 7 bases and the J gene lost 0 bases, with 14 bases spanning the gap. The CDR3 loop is CASTLGTVSTDTQYF. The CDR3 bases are TGTGCCAGCACTTTGGGCACCGTCAGCACAGATACGCAGTATTTT.